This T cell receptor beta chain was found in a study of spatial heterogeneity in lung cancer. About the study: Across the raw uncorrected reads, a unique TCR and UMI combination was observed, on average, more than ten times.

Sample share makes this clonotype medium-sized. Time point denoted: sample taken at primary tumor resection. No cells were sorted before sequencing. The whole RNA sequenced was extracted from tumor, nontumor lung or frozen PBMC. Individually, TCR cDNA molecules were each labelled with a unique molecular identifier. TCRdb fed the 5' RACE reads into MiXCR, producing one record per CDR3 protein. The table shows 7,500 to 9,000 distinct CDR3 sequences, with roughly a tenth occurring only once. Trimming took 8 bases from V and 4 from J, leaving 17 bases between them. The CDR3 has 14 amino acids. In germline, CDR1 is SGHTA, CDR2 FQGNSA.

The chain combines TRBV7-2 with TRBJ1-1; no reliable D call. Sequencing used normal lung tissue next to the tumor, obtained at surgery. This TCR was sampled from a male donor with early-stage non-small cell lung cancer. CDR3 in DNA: TGTGCCAGCCTAGGAATTCCCCCGGTCACTGAAGCTTTCTTT. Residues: CASLGIPPVTEAFF.